A selection of T cell receptor beta chains follows, all from one sample in a study of CD8 T cells in ankylosing spondylitis. MiXCR was run by TCRdb on the 5' RACE reads, yielding one entry per CDR3 protein. The sample holds under 250,000 distinct CDR3 sequences, roughly 10% seen once. The material sequenced was blood, either unsorted or a sorted T cell fraction (not recorded which). The receptor set was obtained from a male donor with ankylosing spondylitis or in good health (not recorded which). Both conserved end residues are part of each CDR3. The D gene is left open where the match is weak. A clone size is listed for some rows: how often the clone was seen (once, few, many), or a class if it is expanded.

clone_size	j_call	d_call	v_call	cdr3_aa	cdr3_nt
few	TRBJ2-6	.	TRBV25-1	CASSDHGLASGANVLTF	TGTGCCAGCAGTGATCACGGACTGGCCTCTGGGGCCAACGTCCTGACTTTC
many	TRBJ1-3	.	TRBV5-1	CASSANPGNTIYF	TGCGCCAGCAGCGCGAACCCTGGAAACACCATATATTTT
many	TRBJ1-1	.	TRBV20-1	CSAREDEVTEAFF	TGCAGTGCTAGAGAGGATGAAGTTACTGAAGCTTTCTTT
few	TRBJ2-3	.	TRBV7-9	CASSLAGGAEGADTQYF	TGTGCCAGCAGCTTAGCGGGGGGCGCGGAGGGTGCAGATACGCAGTATTTT
.	TRBJ2-5	.	TRBV7-9	CASSFRRGPQETQYF	TGTGCCAGCAGCTTCCGGCGCGGGCCTCAAGAGACCCAGTACTTC
many	TRBJ2-1	.	TRBV4-2	CASSQVGFDNEQFF	TGTGCCAGCAGCCAAGTAGGATTTGACAATGAGCAGTTCTTC
many	TRBJ1-1	TRBD1	TRBV5-1	CASSSGQGDGNTEAFF	TGCGCCAGCAGCTCGGGACAGGGCGATGGGAACACTGAAGCTTTCTTT
few	TRBJ2-7	TRBD1	TRBV6-1	CASSKKQGGKSYEQYF	TGTGCCAGCAGTAAAAAACAGGGGGGAAAGAGCTACGAGCAGTACTTC
many	TRBJ2-1	.	TRBV7-8	CASSRAVRRAPYNEQFF	TGTGCCAGCAGCCGGGCCGTTCGGAGGGCCCCCTACAATGAGCAGTTCTTC
.	TRBJ1-1	.	TRBV7-8	CASSRLRQSMNTEAFF	TGTGCCAGCAGCCGTTTAAGACAGAGCATGAACACTGAAGCTTTCTTT
many	TRBJ2-7	TRBD1	TRBV5-1	CASRRTGDEQYF	TGCGCCAGCAGGCGGACAGGGGACGAGCAGTACTTC
.	TRBJ1-3	.	TRBV20-1	CGALRTAWGTIYF	TGCGGTGCTCTCCGGACGGCTTGGGGCACGATATATTTT
many	TRBJ2-3	TRBD2	TRBV5-1	CASSLQGGSGPDTQYF	TGCGCCAGCAGCCTTCAGGGAGGGTCGGGTCCAGATACGCAGTATTTT
many	TRBJ2-7	TRBD1	TRBV20-1	CSAMGQGAPGSYEQYF	TGCAGTGCTATGGGACAGGGGGCCCCAGGCTCCTACGAGCAGTACTTC
many	TRBJ1-5	TRBD1	TRBV7-2	CASSLAGQGTQPQHF	TGTGCCAGCAGCTTAGCTGGACAGGGGACTCAGCCCCAGCATTTT
many	TRBJ2-3	.	TRBV12-3/TRBV12-4	CASSTRRTDTQYF	TGTGCCAGCAGTACCCGCCGCACAGATACGCAGTATTTT
many	TRBJ2-1	TRBD2	TRBV4-1	CASSQGLAGAGEQFF	TGCGCCAGCAGCCAAGGACTAGCGGGAGCGGGGGAGCAGTTCTTC
many	TRBJ2-7	.	TRBV18	CASSPPGSYEQYF	TGTGCCAGCAGTCCCCCGGGCTCCTACGAGCAGTACTTC
many	TRBJ2-1	.	TRBV4-1	CASSQPGFETYNEQFF	TGCGCCAGCAGCCAACCGGGGTTCGAAACCTACAATGAGCAGTTCTTC
many	TRBJ2-1	.	TRBV20-1	CSAPTSRSSYNEQFF	TGCAGTGCTCCTACTAGCAGGAGCTCCTACAATGAGCAGTTCTTC
.	TRBJ1-1	.	TRBV7-8	CASSPARRRNEAFF	TGTGCCAGCAGCCCGGCGCGGCGTCGGAATGAAGCTTTCTTT
many	TRBJ1-2	.	TRBV12-3/TRBV12-4	CASSQGPTVYTF	TGTGCCAGCAGCCAGGGGCCCACGGTCTACACCTTC
many	TRBJ2-3	.	TRBV29-1	CSLGGRGFSSDTQYF	TGCAGCCTCGGGGGAAGGGGCTTTAGCAGTGATACGCAGTATTTT
.	TRBJ2-1	.	TRBV4-2	CASSLVGGEGGYEQFF	TGTGCCAGCAGCCTGGTGGGCGGGGAGGGGGGTTATGAGCAGTTCTTC
many	TRBJ1-2	TRBD1	TRBV6-2/TRBV6-3	CASFGQGNGFYTF	TGTGCCAGTTTCGGACAGGGAAACGGCTTCTACACCTTC
.	TRBJ2-1	TRBD2	TRBV19	CASTLAGGRQFF	TGTGCCAGTACCCTAGCGGGGGGGAGGCAGTTCTTC